Listed below are T cell receptor beta chains from one sample, sequenced in a study of T cell responses to AZD1222 COVID-19 vaccine. Repertoires were generated with immunoSEQ multiplex PCR, while TCRdb's copy carries only in-frame clones and drops some. The sample carries some 170,000 clones, roughly nine tenths recorded once. The source was peripheral blood, collected 28 days after the second AZD1222 dose. The receptors come from an adult who received the AZD1222 COVID-19 vaccine. CDR3s include the opening cysteine and the closing phenylalanine or tryptophan. D genes are given only for firm matches. Where a row states a size, it is once, few, many or the class of an expanded clone; other rows omit it.

j_gene	abundance	d_gene	v_gene	CDR3nt	CDR3aa
TRBJ2-3	.	.	TRBV7-9	TGTGCCAGCAGCTTGTGGGGGGATACGCAGTATTTT	CASSLWGDTQYF
TRBJ2-3	few	TRBD2	TRBV11-2	TGTGCCAGCAGCTTAGATGGATGGCTAGCGGGGGGCACAGATACGCAGTATTTT	CASSLDGWLAGGTDTQYF
TRBJ2-3	.	TRBD2	TRBV19	TGTGCCAGTAGTAAAGCGGGAGAGAGAGATACGCAGTATTTT	CASSKAGERDTQYF
TRBJ2-7	.	TRBD1	TRBV12-3/TRBV12-4	TGTGCCAGCAGGGACAGGACCTACGAGCAGTACTTC	CASRDRTYEQYF
TRBJ1-3	.	TRBD1	TRBV7-9	TGTGCCAGCAGCCGACGAGGACAGGGGAAAAACACCATATATTTT	CASSRRGQGKNTIYF
TRBJ2-7	.	TRBD1	TRBV11-2	TGTGCCAGCAGCTTGACGGGACAGAATCCCTACGAGCAGTACTTC	CASSLTGQNPYEQYF
TRBJ2-1	.	.	TRBV7-3	TGTGCCAGCAGCTTAAATTGGCAGCTGGACAATGAGCAGTTCTTC	CASSLNWQLDNEQFF
TRBJ1-2	once	.	TRBV5-4	TGTGCCAGCAGCCCCCTGGGGAGGTCCTATGGCTACACCTTC	CASSPLGRSYGYTF
TRBJ1-1	.	TRBD1	TRBV30	TGTGCCTGGAGTTTGGACAGGGGCACTGAAGCTTTCTTT	CAWSLDRGTEAFF
TRBJ1-5	once	.	TRBV6-1	TGTGCCAGCAGTGAAATGCGGGGACAGCCCCAGCATTTT	CASSEMRGQPQHF
TRBJ2-1	once	.	TRBV27	TGTGCCAGCAGCCCGGGGATTGGGTCCTACAATGAGCAGTTCTTC	CASSPGIGSYNEQFF
TRBJ1-2	.	TRBD1	TRBV3-1/TRBV3-2	TGTGCCAGCAGCCAGGGGACAGGGATTTATGGCTACACCTTC	CASSQGTGIYGYTF
TRBJ2-7	few	.	TRBV9	TGTGCCAGCAGCTCGGAGGGGTTCTCCTACGAGCAGTACTTC	CASSSEGFSYEQYF
TRBJ1-5	.	.	TRBV7-8	TGTGCCAGCAGCTTAGCGTCAAGCAATCAGCCCCAGCATTTT	CASSLASSNQPQHF
TRBJ1-3	.	.	TRBV6-5	TGTGCCAGCAGGCAGGGGTCTGGAAACACCATATATTTT	CASRQGSGNTIYF
TRBJ1-2	.	.	TRBV6-5	TGTGCCAGCAGGTATAGGACCAGTTTGGACTACGGCTACACCTTC	CASRYRTSLDYGYTF
TRBJ2-4	.	.	TRBV30	TGTGCCTGGAGCTCCAGGGGCGGCATTCAGTACTTC	CAWSSRGGIQYF
TRBJ1-1	.	.	TRBV6-5	TGTGCCAGCACAGGATACACTGAAGCTTTCTTT	CASTGYTEAFF
TRBJ2-1	once	TRBD2	TRBV7-9	TGTGCCACCCTAGCGGGGGGAAATGTCCGGAGCTCCTACAATGAGCAGTTCTTC	CATLAGGNVRSSYNEQFF
TRBJ2-7	.	TRBD1	TRBV24-1	TGTGCCACCAGCGGACAGGGGGTCTACGAGCAGTACTTC	CATSGQGVYEQYF
TRBJ1-1	.	TRBD1	TRBV7-9	TGTGCCAGCAGCTCCCCGGGACAGGCGAACACTGAAGCTTTCTTT	CASSSPGQANTEAFF
TRBJ1-4	once	.	TRBV6-5	TGTGCCAGCAGTCCCTCGGGGGTTGAAAAACTGTTTTTT	CASSPSGVEKLFF
TRBJ2-7	.	TRBD1	TRBV5-1	TGCGCCAGCAGCTACTCCGGGACAGGGAAATACGAGCAGTACTTC	CASSYSGTGKYEQYF
TRBJ1-6	few	.	TRBV6-5	TGTGCCAGCAGTTATGAGGGTTCCTATAATTCACCCCTCCACTTT	CASSYEGSYNSPLHF
TRBJ1-6	.	.	TRBV5-1	TGCGCCAGCAGCTTGCGTCACCTCTATAATTCACCCCTCCACTTT	CASSLRHLYNSPLHF
TRBJ2-2	.	TRBD1	TRBV7-8	TGTGCCAGCAGCTTAGGTCTAGGACAGGGGTCCCCCGGGGAGCTGTTTTTT	CASSLGLGQGSPGELFF
TRBJ2-7	.	.	TRBV6-2/TRBV6-3	TGTGCCAGCAGTTACGCGGCGTCCTCTTACGAGCAGTACTTC	CASSYAASSYEQYF
TRBJ2-7	.	.	TRBV12-5	TGTGCTAGTGGTTTGGTACCATACGAGCAGTACTTC	CASGLVPYEQYF
TRBJ2-2	.	TRBD1	TRBV10-3	TGTGCCATCAGTGAGCCGGGACAGGGGTACACCGGGGAGCTGTTTTTT	CAISEPGQGYTGELFF
TRBJ1-1	few	.	TRBV18	TGTGCCAGCTCAGCCCAAAATGAAGCTTTCTTT	CASSAQNEAFF
TRBJ2-7	many	.	TRBV7-8	TGTGCCAGCAGCCCCAGAACTCAACTGGGGGAGCAGTACTTC	CASSPRTQLGEQYF
TRBJ2-2	.	.	TRBV5-1	TGCGCCAGCAGCTTGTCTCCGGGCGGGGAGCTGTTTTTT	CASSLSPGGELFF
TRBJ2-7	.	TRBD1	TRBV19	TGTGCCAGTAGTATCTCCGGACAGGGTATGAGATACGAGCAGTACTTC	CASSISGQGMRYEQYF
TRBJ1-3	.	.	TRBV30	TGTGCCTGGAGTTGGGCAGGGACACACTCTGGAAACACCATATATTTT	CAWSWAGTHSGNTIYF
TRBJ2-7	.	.	TRBV6-5	TGTGCCAGCAGTCAGTCAGGGTCCTACGAGCAGTACTTC	CASSQSGSYEQYF
TRBJ2-1	.	TRBD2	TRBV3-1/TRBV3-2	TGTGCCAGCAGTATGACTAGCGGGGGGGGCAATGAGCAGTTCTTC	CASSMTSGGGNEQFF
TRBJ1-4	.	.	TRBV3-1/TRBV3-2	TGTGCCAGCAGCCAAGAGTGGGCCTCAAGGGAAAAACTGTTTTTT	CASSQEWASREKLFF
TRBJ2-4	.	.	TRBV25-1	TGTGCCAGCAGTGAATCACAGGGTGGGATTCTAGCCAAAAACATTCAGTACTTC	CASSESQGGILAKNIQYF
TRBJ1-5	.	.	TRBV19	TGTGCCAGTAGGGGGAGGGTTTTAGGCAATCAGCCCCAGCATTTT	CASRGRVLGNQPQHF
TRBJ2-6	.	.	TRBV2	TGTGCCAGCAGTGAGGGGTCTGCTGGGGCCAACGTCCTGACTTTC	CASSEGSAGANVLTF
TRBJ1-6	.	.	TRBV2	TGTGCCAGCAGTGTCTTAGGTCCCGGGGATTCACCCCTCCACTTT	CASSVLGPGDSPLHF
TRBJ1-6	.	TRBD1	TRBV19	TGTGCCAGTAGTATGGGACAGCTAAATTCACCCCTCCACTTT	CASSMGQLNSPLHF
TRBJ2-7	.	.	TRBV7-8	TGTGCCAGCAGCTTAAGAGTACACGAGCAGTACTTC	CASSLRVHEQYF
TRBJ2-7	.	.	TRBV11-2	TGTGCCAGCAGCTTTAACACTGTCTCCTACGAGCAGTACTTC	CASSFNTVSYEQYF
TRBJ1-5	.	TRBD1	TRBV4-1	TGCGCCAGCAGCCCTGTGGACAGGGAATATCAGCCCCAGCATTTT	CASSPVDREYQPQHF
TRBJ1-2	.	.	TRBV19	TGTGCCAGTAGTATGGGACCCGGGACCCTCTACACCTTC	CASSMGPGTLYTF
TRBJ2-7	.	TRBD2	TRBV7-9	TGTGCCAGCAGTGGGGGCGGGAGGCCTACCTACGAGCAGTACTTC	CASSGGGRPTYEQYF
TRBJ1-3	.	.	TRBV18	TGTGCCAGCTCACCAGTTAACGGCCGCTCTGGAAACACCATATATTTT	CASSPVNGRSGNTIYF
TRBJ1-5	.	.	TRBV19	TGTGCCAGTAGCGCGGCAGGTTATAGCAATCAGCCCCAGCATTTT	CASSAAGYSNQPQHF